The rows below give T cell receptor beta chains drawn from one sample of a study of CD8 T cells in Susac syndrome. TCRdb re-derived calls from the immunoSEQ multiplex PCR reads in MiXCR, one entry per CDR3 protein. The repertoire holds about 300,000 distinct CDR3 sequences, with roughly nine tenths as singletons. The sequenced material came from CD4+ T cells from PBMCs. The origin of the receptors is a human donor with multiple sclerosis. CDR3s include the opening cysteine and the closing phenylalanine or tryptophan. A D gene is named only where the DNA matches it firmly.

J,V,D,DNA,CDR3
TRBJ1-1,TRBV19,TRBD1,TGTGCCAGTAGTAAAGCAGGGGGCGGTAACACTGAAGCTTTCTTT,CASSKAGGGNTEAFF
TRBJ2-7,TRBV20-1,-,TGCAGTGCTAGGGGCCCGAACCTACTCTACGAGCAGTACTTC,CSARGPNLLYEQYF
TRBJ2-5,TRBV20-1,TRBD2,TGCAGTGCTAGTGCGAGCGGGACGTTCGGGGAGACCCAGTACTTC,CSASASGTFGETQYF
TRBJ1-1,TRBV29-1,-,TGCAGCGTTCTCGGCCCGGGAAACACTGAAGCTTTCTTT,CSVLGPGNTEAFF
TRBJ1-3,TRBV3-1,-,TGTGCCAGCAGCCCCCTCGGAAACACCATATATTTT,CASSPLGNTIYF
TRBJ2-5,TRBV9,-,TGTGCCAGCAGCTTTTCACCCACTAGGGAAGAGACCCAGTACTTC,CASSFSPTREETQYF
TRBJ2-2,TRBV18,TRBD1,TGTGCCAGCTCACCACCGTTGGGACAGGGTCACACCGGGGAGCTGTTTTTT,CASSPPLGQGHTGELFF
TRBJ2-2,TRBV6-1,TRBD2,TGTGCCAGCAAACGAAGCGGGAGATACCTCACGAACACCGGGGAGCTGTTTTTT,CASKRSGRYLTNTGELFF
TRBJ2-3,TRBV12-3/TRBV12-4,-,TGTGCCAGCAGTTTCAGGGGGGGTTATGGGTACTTCACAGATACGCAGTATTTT,CASSFRGGYGYFTDTQYF
TRBJ2-6,TRBV18,-,TGTGCCAGCTCACCTACCCGCTCTGGGGCCAACGTCCTGACTTTC,CASSPTRSGANVLTF